This T cell receptor (beta chain) was sequenced during a study of T cell responses to AZD1222 COVID-19 vaccine (dated by TCRdb to about 2021). Some background on the complete study: AZD1222 recipients whose second dose came at about 4 weeks and those whose second dose came at about 12 weeks were combined into one group, since spike-specific TCR depth and breadth did not differ between the two schedules. A total of around 240 trial participants underwent TCR sequencing, of whom roughly 210 had received two doses of AZD1222 and roughly 26 had received two doses of the MenACWY control vaccine. Trial participants were enrolled by age into subgroups of 18-55, 56-69 and 70-plus years, and about 150, 27 and 61 TCR-sequenced participants, respectively, were included in these subgroups. Overall study results and their limits: The vaccine-associated CD4 TCRs covered the entire spike protein, and the dominant responses fell in regions 160-218 and 743-854. Conclusions about previously exposed vaccinees were limited because only 5 or 6 AZD1222 recipients were SARS-CoV-2 seropositive at baseline. A significant rise in spike-specific TCR breadth and depth was observed after two AZD1222 doses relative to day 0 and relative to MenACWY recipients. Participants were mostly white British, with more females than males. The authors suggested clonal diversity may have been underestimated. Nearly half of unique spike-specific TCRs reportedly recognized epitopes outside regions mutated in the B.1.351 and B.1.1.7 variants. No day 14 peak-response samples were available, so repertoires were characterized only after the peak T cell response. The 56-69-year group was small, and its depth increase did not reach significance, likely because of low power.

The junction carries 14 bases between V and J, which are trimmed by 5 bases and 9 bases respectively. The CDR3, from cysteine to phenylalanine, totals 14 residues. CDR3 DNA is the only sequence kept; it has 42 bases, read in frame from the first base. Based on the germline V gene, the CDR1 and CDR2 sequences are MGHDK and SYGVNS. Concerning this clone itself: Which antigen it targets is not known. Base qualities are not provided; no much larger clone lies one nucleotide away.

The CDR3 regions of human TCRbeta chains were analyzed by immunosequencing. The paper's processing steps were these. Repertoire TCRs were checked for matches against a reference library of SARS-CoV-2-specific TCRs that had been generated using the MIRA antigen-specificity platform. Breadth was defined as the fraction of unique TCRs that were SARS-CoV-2-associated. Depth was defined as the fraction of total T cells that were SARS-CoV-2-associated. Using the MIRA data, each spike-specific TCR was mapped to the spike region that the TCR reacts to and placed in a CD4 or CD8 class. Log10-transformed breadth and depth values were compared by one-way ANOVA with Sidak's multiple comparisons tests. The clones in this table, taken by TCRdb from immuneACCESS, are in-frame only. Not every clone is retained; where verified, under half of the shortfall comes from an unresolved V gene, and the cause of the rest is unknown. Clone size and the V and J calls come from that table; the DNA yielded D and trimming. The sample profile shows about 190,000 clones; approximately 92% of them were found once. The top ten clonotypes cover 1% to 1.5% of the sample.

The intended sense of this specimen's time point label: baseline before first vaccination. Samples from vaccinated people were obtained from the UK trials COV001 and COV002, which included a single-blind randomized controlled phase 2/3 trial of AZD1222 (ChAdOx1 nCoV-19) in healthy adults. Trial participant PBMC samples were collected at day 0 and day 28 after the second dose for TCRbeta chain sequencing. The sample was peripheral blood, taken on day 0 of AZD1222 vaccination. The chain uses TRBV25-1 and TRBJ1-6; matching of 5 bases hints at TRBD1 as the D gene. This clonotype originated in an adult in good health. The CDR3 in this case is CASSLPGRGSPLHF. Read as DNA, the sequence is TGTGCCAGCAGTCTCCCCGGAAGGGGTTCACCCCTCCACTTT.